This T cell receptor (beta chain) comes out of a study of blood T cell repertoires in COVID-19. The overall study: The study drew acute and convalescent COVID-19 samples from the United States, Italy and Spain.

Sequencing used immunoSEQ multiplex PCR; TCRdb keeps in-frame clones, though not all of them. The repertoire holds tens of thousands of clones, with about 89% as singletons. The CDR3 sequence is 14 residues long. V dropped 1 base and J dropped 2 bases, with 8 bases sitting between them. Germline V gene sequence: CDR1 KGHSH, CDR2 LQKENI. V usage is TRBV18 and J usage is TRBJ1-1, with D unclear. This TCR was recovered from a woman between 50 and 59 years old with acute COVID-19. Material for sequencing was PBMCs or T cells enriched from blood (not recorded which). The DNA of the CDR3 is TGTGCCAGCTCACCACGCGAGATTAACACTGAAGCTTTCTTT. Protein product: CASSPREINTEAFF.